The 22 T cell receptor beta chains below come from one sample, sequenced in a study of blood T cell repertoires in COVID-19. The data were produced by immunoSEQ multiplex PCR, yet TCRdb's version contains in-frame clones alone and is incomplete. The table lists nearly 250,000 clones, 85% of them singletons. Sequencing was done on a sample of PBMCs or T cells enriched from blood (not recorded which). All receptors derive from a woman in her forties or fifties with acute COVID-19.

The rearrangement links TRBV6-5 to TRBJ2-2, with 7 bases aligning to TRBD1. Germline loops: CDR1 MNHEY, CDR2 SVGAGI. Losses at the gene ends were 8 bases for V and 1 base for J; bases not matched to a gene: 7. The CDR3 length is 15 residues. CDR3 in amino acids: CASGPTGLNTGELFF. As DNA, the CDR3 is TGTGCCAGCGGCCCGACAGGGTTGAACACCGGGGAGCTGTTTTTT.

V gene TRBV6-5 combines with J gene TRBJ1-5, with D possibly matching TRBD1 (5 bases). CDR1 MNHEY and CDR2 SVGAGI come from the germline V gene. The CDR3 is 14 residues long. Trimming removed 6 bases at V and 6 bases at J, with 15 bases between. CDR3 amino acids: CASSSGGDGQPQHF. In DNA, the CDR3 is TGTGCCAGCAGCTCCGGAGGGGACGGTCAGCCCCAGCATTTT.

This chain joins TRBV14 and TRBJ1-4; TRBD1 matches at 8 bases. Losses at the gene ends were 4 bases for V and 7 bases for J; bases not matched to a gene: 8. Germline V gives CDR1 SGHDN, CDR2 FVKESK. The CDR3 length is 15 residues. CDR3 nucleotides: TGTGCCAGCAGCCCAGACAGGGGCGGGAGTGAAAAACTGTTTTTT. Its translation: CASSPDRGGSEKLFF.

The J gene is TRBJ1-5, the V gene TRBV4-2; no definite D call. Trimming removed 1 base from V and 3 bases from J, with 7 bases in between. The CDR3 is made up of 14 amino acids. Germline V gene sequence: CDR1 LGHNA, CDR2 YNFKEQ. The CDR3 sequence is CASSQVQDNQPQHF. The DNA of the CDR3 is TGTGCCAGCAGCCAAGTCCAGGACAATCAGCCCCAGCATTTT.

The chain recombines TRBV7-2 with TRBJ2-7, with TRBD2 matching over 13 bases. The CDR3 is made up of 15 amino acids. The V and J ends lost 4 bases and 7 bases, in that order; junction bases with no gene match: 7. Germline CDR1 reads SGHTA; CDR2 reads FQGNSA. The DNA for the CDR3 is TGTGCCAGCAGCTCACTAGCGGGGGGGCCGTGGGAGCAGTACTTC. Its protein is CASSSLAGGPWEQYF.

A word on this clone: Other DNA sequences in this sample translate to the same CDR3. The genes are TRBV5-1 and TRBJ1-1; tentatively, D is TRBD1 (5 bases). This CDR3 has 13 amino acids. The V gene lost 0 bases and the J gene lost 5 bases, with 8 bases spanning the gap. Germline V gene lookup returns CDR1 SGHRS and CDR2 YFSETQ. The CDR3 DNA is TGCGCCAGCAGCTTGGGCGCAGGGACTGAAGCTTTCTTT. Translating it yields CASSLGAGTEAFF.

The chain employs TRBV12-3 or TRBV12-4 and TRBJ2-7, with TRBD1 matching 7 bases. Trimming removed 5 bases from V and 6 bases from J; junction bases left unmatched: 4. This CDR3 has 12 amino acids. In DNA, the CDR3 is TGTGCCAGCAGTGCCCCAGGGGGCGAGCAGTACTTC. Protein: CASSAPGGEQYF.

The chain recombines TRBV5-5 with TRBJ2-7, with 7 bases identical to TRBD2. The CDR3 is 14 residues long. Germline trimming cut 3 bases from V and 7 bases from J; bases unmatched to any gene: 10. Looked up from germline, CDR1 is SGHKS and CDR2 is YYEKEE (reference sequence). CDR3 amino acids: CASSWGGTPREQYF. DNA of the CDR3: TGTGCCAGCAGCTGGGGGGGTACGCCTCGGGAGCAGTACTTC.

This clone was counted a single time. The rearrangement uses TRBV18 and TRBJ1-3; D remains ambiguous. This CDR3 has 12 residues. Looked up from germline, CDR1 is KGHSH and CDR2 is LQKENI. V shed 8 bases and J shed 4 bases, with 9 bases lying between them. The CDR3 reads CASRLTGNTIYF. The CDR3 bases are TGTGCCAGCCGACTAACCGGAAACACCATATATTTT.

The V call is TRBV9, the J call TRBJ1-1; 9 bases line up with TRBD1. The CDR3 sequence is 17 residues long. Germline loops: CDR1 SGDLS, CDR2 YYNGEE. V shed 0 bases and J 3 bases; nucleotides not matched to a gene: 9. The CDR3 bases are TGTGCCAGCAGCGTAGAGACAGGGGGACCTGGGGACACTGAAGCTTTCTTT. It codes for CASSVETGGPGDTEAFF.

The chain couples TRBV5-1 to TRBJ1-4; 10 bases match TRBD1. Per germline, CDR1 SGHRS and CDR2 YFSETQ. The V gene end was trimmed by 3 bases and the J gene end by 7 bases; junction bases not matched to a gene: 9. This CDR3 has 16 amino acids. This CDR3 is CASSWNRQGAGEKLFF. In DNA form, the CDR3 reads TGCGCCAGCAGCTGGAATCGACAGGGGGCAGGTGAAAAACTGTTTTTT. The whole variable domain, filled in from reference TRBV5-1 and TRBJ1-4, reads KAGVTQTPRYLIKTRGQQVTLSCSPISGHRSVSWYQQTPGQGLQFLFEYFSETQRNKGNFPGRFSGRQFSNSRSEMNVSTLELGDSALYLCASSWNRQGAGEKLFFGSGTQLSVL.

The rearrangement links TRBV5-1 to TRBJ2-2; D uncertain. Between the trimmed V and J ends, which lost 0 bases and 0 bases, there was a span of 9 bases. The CDR3 consists of 16 residues. The germline V gene has CDR1 SGHRS and CDR2 YFSETQ. The CDR3 sequence: CASSLGGATNTGELFF. Written as DNA, the CDR3 is TGCGCCAGCAGCTTGGGAGGAGCAACGAACACCGGGGAGCTGTTTTTT.

The chain combines TRBV15 with TRBJ1-1; a weak D match, TRBD1 (5 bases). Germline CDR1 reads LNHNV; CDR2 reads YYDKDF (reference sequence). This CDR3 contains 16 residues. The V end lost 5 bases, the J end lost 6 bases, and 22 bases lay between the germline ends. The CDR3: CATSPGGIGGSAEAFF. The CDR3, as DNA: TGTGCCACCAGCCCCGGGGGGATTGGTGGAAGCGCTGAAGCTTTCTTT.

The rearrangement joins TRBV5-4 to TRBJ1-2; D may be TRBD1 (5 bases). Germline V gene lookup returns CDR1 SGHNT and CDR2 YYREEE (reference sequence). The CDR3 covers 16 residues. Trimming removed 0 bases at V and 2 bases at J, with 14 bases between. This chain's CDR3 is CASSLGAGRSNYGYTF. The CDR3 region has the DNA TGTGCCAGCAGCTTGGGGGCGGGACGGTCCAACTATGGCTACACCTTC.

The genes are TRBV7-8 and TRBJ1-4, with a tentative D call TRBD1 (5 bases). The CDR3 spans 14 residues. The V end was cut by 5 bases, the J end by 8 bases, with 15 bases between. CDR1 SGHVS and CDR2 FQNEAQ come from the germline V gene. DNA of the CDR3: TGTGCCAGCAGCCCAAGAGAGACAGCAGAAAAACTGTTTTTT. Amino acids: CASSPRETAEKLFF.

The chain links TRBV9 to TRBJ1-1; D is uncertain. CDR1 is SGDLS, CDR2 YYNGEE, per germline. The V end lost 0 bases, the J end lost 5 bases, and 8 bases lay between the germline ends. The CDR3 consists of 13 residues. The CDR3 DNA follows: TGTGCCAGCAGCGTAGAGGCGGTTACTGAAGCTTTCTTT. It encodes CASSVEAVTEAFF.

This chain links TRBV7-9 with TRBJ1-4; D is uncertain. The CDR3 contains 12 residues. CDR1 and CDR2 from the germline V gene are SEHNR and FQNEAQ (reference sequence). V was cut by 1 base and J by 12 bases, with 9 bases left in between. The CDR3: CASSLEEEELFF. DNA of the CDR3: TGTGCCAGCAGCTTAGAAGAAGAGGAACTGTTTTTT.

In this sample, this clone turned up once. The rearrangement links TRBV5-1 to TRBJ2-1; 12 nucleotides match TRBD2. V gave up 2 bases and J gave up 4 bases; unmatched junction bases: 7. CDR1 and CDR2 from the germline V gene are SGHRS and YFSETQ. The CDR3 extends over 17 amino acids. The CDR3 reads CASSFRLAGATYNEQFF. In nucleotides, the CDR3 is TGCGCCAGCAGCTTCCGACTAGCGGGGGCCACGTACAATGAGCAGTTCTTC.

This rearrangement joins TRBV6-2 or TRBV6-3 to TRBJ1-1, with 7 bases that match TRBD1. The junction had 11 bases not matched to a gene; V was cut back by 4 bases and J by 0 bases. The CDR3 sequence is 17 residues long. Germline-derived CDR1 and CDR2 are MNHEY and SVGEGT. This chain's CDR3 is CASSLGQDLILNTEAFF. The DNA for the CDR3 is TGTGCCAGCAGTTTAGGACAGGACCTGATACTGAACACTGAAGCTTTCTTT.

This clone was counted only a few times. V gene TRBV12-3 or TRBV12-4 combines with J gene TRBJ1-1; D ambiguous. The CDR3 extends over 12 amino acids. Trimming took off 8 bases at V and 5 bases at J, with 12 bases between the two ends. Written as DNA, the CDR3 is TGTGCCAGCGCGGTTTTAACGACTGAAGCTTTCTTT. This encodes CASAVLTTEAFF.

This clone was picked up one time. V and J are TRBV7-8 and TRBJ2-7; D is ambiguous. Germline V gene sequence: CDR1 SGHVS, CDR2 FQNEAQ. The germline V and J ends were trimmed by 5 bases and 7 bases, with 12 bases remaining between them. This CDR3 is 12 amino acids long. The CDR3 is CASSLQTWEQYF. CDR3 sequence (DNA): TGTGCCAGCAGCCTTCAAACATGGGAGCAGTACTTC.

The chain combines TRBV7-6 with TRBJ2-1; D not resolved. Germline CDR1 reads SGHVS; CDR2 reads FNYEAQ. This CDR3 has 15 amino acids. Between the trimmed V and J ends, which lost 1 base and 6 bases, there was a span of 13 bases. CDR3 bases: TGTGCCAGCAGCTTAGACCCCAATCTAGGCAATGAGCAGTTCTTC. This gives the protein CASSLDPNLGNEQFF.